This entry lists 4 T cell receptor beta chains sequenced from one sample in a study of blood T cell repertoires in COVID-19. Measured with immunoSEQ multiplex PCR; TCRdb has only the in-frame clones, and not every one. The repertoire holds tens of thousands of clones, with roughly 90% as singletons. Sequencing input: peripheral blood. The receptors shown here come from a man aged 50-59 years with acute or convalescent COVID-19.

V and J are TRBV19 and TRBJ2-2; 9 positions agree with TRBD1. CDR1 is LNHDA and CDR2 is SQIVND in the germline V gene (reference sequence). The CDR3 runs to 16 residues. The trim removed 10 bases at V and 4 bases at J, leaving 13 bases unmatched. CDR3 sequence reads: CATRDRVERGTGELFF. The CDR3 region has the DNA TGTGCCACGAGGGACAGGGTAGAACGAGGCACCGGGGAGCTGTTTTTT.

This chain joins TRBV5-1 and TRBJ2-3; 7 nucleotides agree with TRBD1. This CDR3 comprises 16 residues. Germline CDR1 and CDR2: SGHRS and YFSETQ. J lost 2 bases, V lost 4 bases, and 10 bases had no gene match. DNA for the CDR3: TGCGCCAGCAGCCCACGACAGGGCCGAAACACAGATACGCAGTATTTT. This gives the protein CASSPRQGRNTDTQYF.

The CDR3 DNA is TGCGCCAGCAGCCCAACTTTAGGGGGCGCTGGGGCCAACGTCCTGACTTTC. Protein sequence: CASSPTLGGAGANVLTF. The chain is built from TRBV4-3 and TRBJ2-6, with TRBD1 matching over 7 bases. There are 17 residues in the CDR3. The germline V gene has CDR1 LGHNA and CDR2 YSLEER. V shed 4 bases and J 2 bases; nucleotides not matched to a gene: 8.

The gene calls are TRBV19 and TRBJ2-5; 7 positions agree with TRBD2. In germline, CDR1 is LNHDA, CDR2 SQIVND (reference sequence). There are 17 residues in the CDR3. J lost 5 bases, V lost 2 bases, and 14 bases had no gene match. The CDR3 here is CASSIRKLAPGDETQYF. Here the CDR3 DNA reads TGTGCCAGTAGTATAAGGAAACTAGCGCCGGGAGATGAGACCCAGTACTTC.